The clone carrying this T cell receptor (beta chain) was observed a handful of times. Its antigen is unidentified. Trimming left V 1 base short and J 4 bases short, with 7 bases between. The CDR3 contains 13 residues. Per the germline V gene, CDR1 is MDHEN and CDR2 is SYDVKM. The record originates from a study of CD8+ T cells in alopecia areata. Whole-study context: Treated patients received oral tofacitinib, 5 to 10 mg twice daily. Points from the study as a whole: The study found higher clonality in lesional than normal scalp, especially in alopecia totalis/universalis.

RNA was isolated and reverse transcribed to cDNA, the sequencing template. Clones were read by immunoSEQ multiplex PCR, and TCRdb kept only the in-frame ones, dropping some. The repertoire holds 150,000 to 200,000 clones, with 50% to 65% as singletons. Noted treatment: oral pan-JAK inhibitor, 5-10 mg twice daily. The origin of this receptor is a human donor with alopecia areata. V and J are TRBV28 and TRBJ1-2; D not certain. This sample comprised CD8+ T cells sorted from blood, obtained at week 24, from a patient treated with tofacitinib. CDR3 residues: CASSLSRTYGYTF. In nucleotides, the CDR3 is TGTGCCAGCAGTTTATCAAGAACCTATGGCTACACCTTC.